This T cell receptor beta chain was sequenced for a study of identical twins. TCRdb independently ran MiXCR on the 5' RACE reads; one entry per CDR3 protein. This sample has 1,800,000 or so distinct CDR3 sequences, with about 32% found just once. General study findings and limits: Insertions were reduced in abundant cord blood beta clonotypes but not in memory repertoires.

Germline V lookup: CDR1 SNHLY, CDR2 FYNNEI. The CDR3 covers 12 residues. Trimming cost V 6 bases and J 2 bases, with 7 bases left between them. This clonotype was observed a handful of times. Its antigen is not identified. The chain joins TRBV2 to TRBJ1-1; unclear D gene. Sample: cord blood. The TCR was taken from a newborn girl in good health. CDR3 loop: CASRDDNTEAFF. CDR3 bases: TGTGCCAGCAGAGATGATAACACTGAAGCTTTCTTT.